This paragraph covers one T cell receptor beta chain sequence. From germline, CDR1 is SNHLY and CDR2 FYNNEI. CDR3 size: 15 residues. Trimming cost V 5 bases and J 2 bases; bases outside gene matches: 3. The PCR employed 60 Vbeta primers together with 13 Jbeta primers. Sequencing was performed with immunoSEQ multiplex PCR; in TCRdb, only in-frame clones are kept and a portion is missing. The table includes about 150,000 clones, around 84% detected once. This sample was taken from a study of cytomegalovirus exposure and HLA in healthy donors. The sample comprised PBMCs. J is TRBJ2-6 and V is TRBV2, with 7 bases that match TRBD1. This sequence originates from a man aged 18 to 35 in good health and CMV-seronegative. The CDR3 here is CASSKDRAGANVLTF. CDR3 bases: TGTGCCAGCAGTAAAGACAGGGCTGGGGCCAACGTCCTGACTTTC.